This T cell receptor (beta chain) was sequenced during a study of cytomegalovirus exposure and HLA in healthy donors. The study, taken as a whole, reports: TCR sequences were mostly rare, though some public TCRs occurred in many donors. Reports described diagnosis of cytomegalovirus status by the classifier as highly specific and sensitive.

In germline, CDR1 is MRHNA, CDR2 SNTAGT. Between the trimmed V and J ends, which lost 6 bases and 0 bases, there was a span of 9 bases. The CDR3 sequence is 14 residues long. It was with 60 Vbeta and 13 Jbeta primers that the PCR ran. Repertoires were generated with immunoSEQ multiplex PCR, while TCRdb's copy carries only in-frame clones and drops some. The sample lists approximately 150,000 clones; around 75% were seen once. This clone has only one observation. Its antigen is undetermined. This receptor was obtained from a male donor in good health and CMV-seronegative. The rearrangement links TRBV6-4 to TRBJ2-1; the D gene is possibly TRBD2 (5 bases). The specimen was PBMCs. The CDR3 coding sequence is TGTGCCAGCAGCGCCGGGATCTCCTACAATGAGCAGTTCTTC. Protein product: CASSAGISYNEQFF.